Listed below are T cell receptor beta chains from one sample, sequenced in a study of response to subunit inactivated influenza vaccine. TCRdb reprocessed the RT-PCR reads with MiXCR, giving one entry per CDR3 protein. The sample lists some 640,000 distinct CDR3 sequences; about 15% were seen once. Sample: PBMCs from blood, taken approximately 15 days before vaccination. These receptor sequences come from a man between 45 and 60 years old who received an inactivated influenza vaccine. Each CDR3 is given with its conserved first and last residue. Each record gives: V gene, D gene, clone size, J gene, CDR3 DNA, CDR3 protein. The D gene is left open where the match is weak. The size entry is marked missing in some rows and otherwise reads once, few, many or a size class.

TRBV24-1	TRBD1	NA	TRBJ2-2	TGTGCCACCAGTGATGCCGACAGGGGGCGATACACCGGGGAGCTGTTTTTT	CATSDADRGRYTGELFF
TRBV5-1	TRBD2	many	TRBJ2-2	TGCGCCAGCAGCATCAGTCGCGGACTAGCGGGAGGGCACGGGGAGCTGTTTTTT	CASSISRGLAGGHGELFF
TRBV3-1	NA	NA	TRBJ2-5	TGTGCCAGCAGCCCGGGACGGACATCTGCCCAGTACTTC	CASSPGRTSAQYF
TRBV7-2	NA	few	TRBJ2-7	TGTGCCAGCAGCCAAAGTTACCGTGGCTCCTACGAGCAGTACTTC	CASSQSYRGSYEQYF
TRBV25-1	TRBD2	few	TRBJ2-2	TGTGCCAGCAGCCCAAGCTGGGGATTAGCGGGAGGGAATAGGAGGAACACCGGGGAGCTGTTTTTT	CASSPSWGLAGGNRRNTGELFF
TRBV28	NA	many	TRBJ2-5	TGTGCCAGCAGTCCAATCCGGGGCAGCGAGACCCAGTACTTC	CASSPIRGSETQYF
TRBV15	NA	few	TRBJ2-7	TGTGCCACCAGCAGAGATATGGGGGCGACCTACGAGCAGTACTTC	CATSRDMGATYEQYF
TRBV6-2/TRBV6-3	TRBD1	few	TRBJ2-7	TGTGCCAGCACCACCGTGGGGACAGTGATAGGCGAGCAGTACTTC	CASTTVGTVIGEQYF
TRBV12-3/TRBV12-4	TRBD2	NA	TRBJ2-2	TGTGCCAGCAGTTTAAGTGCTCGGACTAGCGGGAGAGCTGGACTGACCGGGGAGCTGTTTTTT	CASSLSARTSGRAGLTGELFF
TRBV2	NA	NA	TRBJ2-6	TGTGCCAGCAAAGAGGGATTTGATCTCAAGGGGCGGCAGGGGGCCAACGTCCTGACTTTC	CASKEGFDLKGRQGANVLTF
TRBV7-8	NA	NA	TRBJ1-6	TGTGCCAGCAGCTTAAGAGGGGGCTCCTATAATTCACCCCTCCACTTT	CASSLRGGSYNSPLHF
TRBV29-1	NA	many	TRBJ2-7	TGCAGCGCCGGGACGAGCTACGAGCAGTACTTC	CSAGTSYEQYF
TRBV25-1	TRBD2	NA	TRBJ2-3	TGTGCCAGCAGTCGGGGGGAAGAAAGTACGCAGTATTTT	CASSRGEESTQYF
TRBV5-1	TRBD2	NA	TRBJ2-3	TGCGCCAGCATGAGGACTAGTGGCACAGATACGCAGTATTTT	CASMRTSGTDTQYF
TRBV12-3/TRBV12-4	NA	NA	TRBJ1-1	TGTGCCAGCAGTTACCCCATGGGACCGAACACTGAAGCTTTCTTT	CASSYPMGPNTEAFF
TRBV7-3	NA	NA	TRBJ2-1	TGTGCCAGCAGCGCTTTAGCGGCGAGTGGGGGCAATGAGCAGTTCTTC	CASSALAASGGNEQFF
TRBV6-5	NA	few	TRBJ2-7	TGTGCCAGCACTTTCACTGGGGGGGCCGAGCAGTACTTC	CASTFTGGAEQYF
TRBV10-3	NA	NA	TRBJ2-3	TGTGCCATCAGTGAGTCTGCGGGGACAGATACGCAGTATTTT	CAISESAGTDTQYF
TRBV7-2	TRBD1	NA	TRBJ2-7	TGTGCCAGGAGCTTAGGGGGACAGGGGATCTACGAGCAGTACTTC	CARSLGGQGIYEQYF
TRBV7-2	NA	NA	TRBJ2-5	TGTGCCAGCAGCTTAGTTCTTCCGCGAGAGACCCAGTACTTC	CASSLVLPRETQYF
TRBV29-1	TRBD2	NA	TRBJ2-1	TGCAGCGTTGAAGAACTAGCGGGGGCTTACAATGAGCAGTTCTTC	CSVEELAGAYNEQFF
TRBV28	NA	few	TRBJ2-2	TGTGCCACCGCGCCGATGATTAGAACGGGGAACACCGGGGAGCTGTTTTTT	CATAPMIRTGNTGELFF
TRBV12-3/TRBV12-4	NA	many	TRBJ2-5	TGTGCCAGCAGTGGCGGGTTTGGAGGGACAGAGACCCAGTACTTC	CASSGGFGGTETQYF
TRBV5-6	TRBD1	NA	TRBJ2-5	TGTGCCAGCAGCTTTTACAGGGGAGAGACCCAGTACTTC	CASSFYRGETQYF
TRBV2	NA	NA	TRBJ2-7	TGTGCCAGCAGTGAAGTGGGTTTTGGGTACGAGCAGTACTTC	CASSEVGFGYEQYF
TRBV11-2	TRBD2	NA	TRBJ2-1	TGTGCCAGCAATAGCGGGGGGGATGATCTCAATGAGCAGTTCTTC	CASNSGGDDLNEQFF
TRBV6-1	TRBD1	NA	TRBJ2-4	TGTGCCAGCAGCACCGGAAGGGCAGGGGGCCAAAACATTCAGTACTTC	CASSTGRAGGQNIQYF
TRBV5-1	TRBD1	few	TRBJ2-5	TGCGCCAGCAGCCCCGGGACAGGGGAAGGAGAGACCCAGTACTTC	CASSPGTGEGETQYF
TRBV14	NA	few	TRBJ2-2	TGTGCCAGCAGCAAAGTCACAGCCGACCGAAAGACGAACACCGGGGAGCTGTTTTTT	CASSKVTADRKTNTGELFF
TRBV5-1	NA	NA	TRBJ1-3	TGCGCCAGCAGCCTGGGGGGTCAAAACTCTGGAAACACCATATATTTT	CASSLGGQNSGNTIYF
TRBV28	NA	few	TRBJ2-5	TGTGCCAGCAGTGATCCTTACCAAGAGACCCAGTACTTC	CASSDPYQETQYF
TRBV20-1	NA	NA	TRBJ1-3	TGCAGTGCTAGAGATGGAGACAGCGCTGGAAACACCATATATTTT	CSARDGDSAGNTIYF
TRBV20-1	NA	NA	TRBJ2-7	TGCAGTGCTAGAACCAGGTCCTACGAGCAGTACTTC	CSARTRSYEQYF
TRBV7-2	NA	NA	TRBJ2-1	TGTGCCAGCTATTCAGGGCAGGACTCCTACAATGAGCAGTTCTTC	CASYSGQDSYNEQFF
TRBV6-5	TRBD1	few	TRBJ2-1	TGTGCCAGCAGTTTAGGACAGGGAAGGACCTACAATGAGCAGTTCTTC	CASSLGQGRTYNEQFF
TRBV6-5	NA	NA	TRBJ1-4	TGTGCCAGCAGTTACGAGGGACCAGCAACTAAAGAAAAACTGTTTTTT	CASSYEGPATKEKLFF
TRBV7-9	NA	NA	TRBJ2-5	TGTGCCAGCAGCCGAGGACACTTAACTTTCCAAGAGACCCAGTACTTC	CASSRGHLTFQETQYF
TRBV7-9	NA	few	TRBJ2-3	TGTGCCAGCAGGAACGGGACTGGATTAACAGATACGCAGTATTTT	CASRNGTGLTDTQYF
TRBV7-2	TRBD1	few	TRBJ2-2	TGTGCCAGCAGCCCCGGGACAGGGTTATCCGGGGAGCTGTTTTTT	CASSPGTGLSGELFF
TRBV5-1	TRBD1	NA	TRBJ1-5	TGCGCCAGCAGCTTGATCCCCGGACAGGCCGGGGTAAGCAATCAGCCCCAGCATTTT	CASSLIPGQAGVSNQPQHF
TRBV4-1	TRBD1	many	TRBJ2-7	TGCGCCAGCAGTATTAGACAGGGGGCTTCCTACGAGCAGTACTTC	CASSIRQGASYEQYF
TRBV29-1	NA	once	TRBJ2-5	TGCAGCGTTGAAAGGGGTGGGGACTCCACGGAGACCCAGTACTTC	CSVERGGDSTETQYF
TRBV7-2	NA	NA	TRBJ1-6	TGTGCCAGCAGCTTTATATTTTTCGGCAGGGGTAATTCACCCCTCCACTTT	CASSFIFFGRGNSPLHF
TRBV7-9	TRBD2	many	TRBJ2-1	TGTGCCAGCAGCTACGGACTAGCGGGCAATGAGCAGTTCTTC	CASSYGLAGNEQFF
TRBV15	NA	few	TRBJ2-3	TGTGCCACCAGCAGAGATTTTAGTGCGGGCACGCGGTATTTT	CATSRDFSAGTRYF
TRBV7-2	NA	NA	TRBJ2-3	TGTGCCAGCAGCCCGAGGCAGTCGTACACAGATACGCAGTATTTT	CASSPRQSYTDTQYF